Listed here are 27 T cell receptor beta chains from one sample, sequenced in a study of T cells in localized non-small cell lung cancer. This table comes from immunoSEQ multiplex PCR, and its TCRdb copy is limited to in-frame clones, with some not included. The repertoire consists of around 25,000 clones, with approximately 83% occurring once and the leading ten covering 5.8%. The sequenced sample was peripheral blood, obtained before any cancer treatment. The receptors stem from a male donor aged 60 or older with stage II squamous cell lung carcinoma.

This clone was detected only a few times. The chain joins TRBV25-1 to TRBJ2-5; 8 bases are a match to TRBD1. There are 16 residues in the CDR3. CDR1 MGHDK and CDR2 SYGVNS come from the germline V gene. Unmatched junction bases numbered 9, after V lost 3 bases and J lost 3 bases. This CDR3 reads CASSDRGQAGKETQYF. The CDR3 nucleotides read TGTGCCAGCAGTGACCGGGGACAGGCGGGAAAAGAGACCCAGTACTTC.

This chain uses TRBV6-1 with TRBJ1-4, with D hard to call. The ends were cut back, 4 bases at V and 4 bases at J, with 13 bases in the middle. The CDR3 consists of 15 residues. Germline values: CDR1 MNHNS, CDR2 SASEGT. The CDR3 bases are TGTGCCAGCAGTGGCGGACGGTCCCTTAATGAAAAACTGTTTTTT. Amino acid sequence: CASSGGRSLNEKLFF.

The J gene is TRBJ1-5, the V gene TRBV6-1; weak D call: TRBD1 (6 bases). Trimming removed 3 bases at V and 4 bases at J, with 16 bases between. This CDR3 is 16 amino acids long. CDR1 is MNHNS, CDR2 SASEGT, per germline. The CDR3 region is CASSEFRGRGNQPQHF. In DNA form, the CDR3 reads TGTGCCAGCAGTGAGTTTAGGGGCAGGGGTAATCAGCCCCAGCATTTT.

This chain links TRBV11-2 with TRBJ2-3, with TRBD2 matching over 10 bases. V dropped 5 bases and J dropped 4; count of bases not matched to a gene: 9. The germline V gene has CDR1 SGHAT and CDR2 FQNNGV. The CDR3 loop spans 16 amino acids. The chain's CDR3 is CASSPGLAGVSDTQYF. The CDR3 nucleotides are TGTGCCAGCAGCCCCGGTCTAGCGGGGGTATCAGATACGCAGTATTTT.

The CDR3 is CASRLAGSSYNEQFF. The CDR3 DNA reads as TGTGCCAGCAGGCTAGCGGGTAGCTCCTACAATGAGCAGTTCTTC. J is TRBJ2-1 and V is TRBV7-9; 8 bases are a match to TRBD2. The V and J ends lost 6 bases and 0 bases, in that order; junction bases with no gene match: 4. The CDR3 length is 15 residues. Per germline, CDR1 SEHNR and CDR2 FQNEAQ (reference sequence). The whole variable domain, filled in from reference TRBV7-9 and TRBJ2-1, reads DTGVSQNPRHKITKRGQNVTFRCDPISEHNRLYWYRQTLGQGPEFLTYFQNEAQLEKSRLLSDRFSAERPKGSFSTLEIQRTEQGDSAMYLCASRLAGSSYNEQFFGPGTRLTVL.

The V gene is TRBV9, the J gene TRBJ1-5; possible D gene TRBD1, 5 bases. V lost 3 bases to trimming and J lost 8 bases, with 15 bases between them. CDR3 length: 14 residues. The V gene's germline CDR1 is SGDLS and CDR2 YYNGEE. CDR3 bases: TGTGCCAGCAGCGGTGGGACGGAGATGGAGCCCCAGCATTTT. Translation: CASSGGTEMEPQHF.

This clone was seen a handful of times. The V and J genes are TRBV19 and TRBJ1-5; 11 bases map to TRBD1. CDR1 and CDR2 from the germline V gene are LNHDA and SQIVND (reference sequence). J was trimmed by 7 bases and V by 2 bases; bases with no gene match: 7. The CDR3 has 16 amino acids. The CDR3, as DNA: TGTGCCAGTAGTATACCTGGACAGGGGGCTAGGCAGCCCCAGCATTTT. Translating it yields CASSIPGQGARQPQHF.

V and J are TRBV5-5 and TRBJ1-6; D might be TRBD1 (5 bases). CDR1 SGHKS and CDR2 YYEKEE come from the germline V gene (reference sequence). This CDR3 spans 15 amino acids. Trimming shortened V by 4 bases and J by 7 bases, and 15 bases separated the two germline ends. CDR3 DNA sequence: TGTGCCAGCAGCACACTCGACAGCCACAATTCACCCCTCCACTTT. Translated, it gives CASSTLDSHNSPLHF.

Only a few counts were recorded for this clone. V gene TRBV28 combines with J gene TRBJ2-1, with a weak D call TRBD2 (6 bases). Germline V gene sequence: CDR1 MDHEN, CDR2 SYDVKM. The CDR3 covers 15 residues. Trimming removed 7 bases from V and 5 bases from J, with 18 bases in between. CDR3 coding DNA: TGTGCCAGCACCCGGAGGGTGGCCCCGAACAATGAGCAGTTCTTC. This sequence encodes CASTRRVAPNNEQFF.

The chain combines TRBV27 with TRBJ1-5; D is possibly TRBD1 (5 bases). Deletions cut 6 bases from V and 3 bases from J, with 15 bases between. The CDR3 has 15 residues. The germline V gene has CDR1 MNHEY and CDR2 SMNVEV (reference sequence). CDR3 nucleotides: TGTGCCAGCAGCCCGGGACGGCGTTTCAATCAGCCCCAGCATTTT. Translating gives CASSPGRRFNQPQHF.

The chain combines TRBV29-1 with TRBJ2-7; possibly TRBD2 for D (7 bases). The CDR3 spans 14 residues. Trimming pared 6 bases from V and 0 bases from J, leaving 15 bases between. Germline V gene lookup returns CDR1 SQVTM and CDR2 ANQGSEA. As DNA, the CDR3 is TGCAGCGTGGGCTTCGGGGGGCTCTCCTACGAGCAGTACTTC. It is translated as CSVGFGGLSYEQYF.

This chain connects TRBV7-9 to TRBJ2-1; maybe TRBD1 (5 bases). The V end was cut by 2 bases, the J end by 11 bases, with 16 bases between. The CDR3 is 14 residues long. The germline V gene has CDR1 SEHNR and CDR2 FQNEAQ (reference sequence). The CDR3 DNA follows: TGTGCCAGCAGCTTATTAGGGGCATCCGATAAGCAGTTCTTC. Translation gives CASSLLGASDKQFF.

The chain recombines TRBV7-9 with TRBJ1-2; D ambiguous. The CDR3 is made up of 14 amino acids. The V gene lost 0 bases and the J gene lost 3 bases, with 8 bases spanning the gap. The germline CDR1 and CDR2 sequences are SEHNR and FQNEAQ (reference sequence). The CDR3: CASSLAQVDYGYTF. DNA of the CDR3: TGTGCCAGCAGCTTAGCGCAGGTGGACTATGGCTACACCTTC.

V and J are TRBV6-6 and TRBJ1-5, with 7 positions matching TRBD1. CDR3 length equals 15 residues. The V and J ends lost 5 bases and 6 bases, in that order; junction bases with no gene match: 10. The V gene's germline CDR1 is MNHNY and CDR2 SVGAGI (reference sequence). The CDR3 reads CASSPPGRGIQPQHF. The CDR3 nucleotides are TGTGCCAGCAGTCCCCCTGGCAGGGGGATTCAGCCCCAGCATTTT.

This chain links TRBV28 with TRBJ1-2, with D hard to call. The CDR3 length is 16 residues. Germline V gene data show CDR1 as MDHEN and CDR2 as SYDVKM. V was cut by 5 bases and J by 0 bases, with 16 bases left in between. CDR3 loop: CASSPQGFEANYGYTF. CDR3 nucleotides: TGTGCCAGCAGTCCGCAAGGCTTTGAAGCTAACTATGGCTACACCTTC.

The gene calls are TRBV11-2 and TRBJ2-7; D is perhaps TRBD1 (5 bases). This CDR3 region has 13 residues. CDR1 is SGHAT, CDR2 FQNNGV, per germline. Trimming shortened V by 7 bases and J by 1 base, and 11 bases separated the two germline ends. DNA for the CDR3: TGTGCCAGCACCCTCTCAGGGTCCTACGAGCAGTACTTC. This codes for CASTLSGSYEQYF.

This clone was seen a handful of times. This chain joins TRBV19 and TRBJ1-5; D ambiguous. Germline V gives CDR1 LNHDA, CDR2 SQIVND (reference sequence). There are 16 residues in the CDR3. V shed 4 bases and J shed 0 bases, with 13 bases lying between them. The CDR3 reads CASSTPDGYSNQPQHF. CDR3 in DNA: TGTGCCAGTAGTACTCCGGACGGCTATAGCAATCAGCCCCAGCATTTT.

J is TRBJ1-2 and V is TRBV7-2; D is ambiguous. Germline assignment: CDR1 SGHTA and CDR2 FQGNSA. The CDR3 runs 13 residues. V was pared by 1 base and J by 4 bases, with 7 bases between. In nucleotides, the CDR3 is TGTGCCAGCAGCTTAGACCAGGTCTATGGCTACACCTTC. Protein product: CASSLDQVYGYTF.

This clone has more than one count but fewer than ten. Written as DNA, the CDR3 is TGTGCCAGCAGTGCTACCGGGACTCGGGACTACACCTTC. Amino acids: CASSATGTRDYTF. The J gene is TRBJ1-2, the V gene TRBV6-1; TRBD1 might be the D (5 bases). The CDR3 contains 13 residues. The germline V and J ends were trimmed by 4 bases and 10 bases, with 16 bases remaining between them. Germline loops: CDR1 MNHNS, CDR2 SASEGT.

V and J are TRBV2 and TRBJ1-3, with D unresolved. V was trimmed by 8 bases and J by 3 bases, leaving 8 bases between them. The germline CDR1 and CDR2 sequences are SNHLY and FYNNEI. The CDR3 loop spans 12 amino acids. The CDR3 here is CASSGNGNTIYF. Here the CDR3 DNA reads TGTGCCAGCTCGGGGAATGGAAACACCATATATTTT.

J is TRBJ2-2 and V is TRBV7-2, with 7 bases matching TRBD1. This CDR3 comprises 15 residues. Per the germline V gene, CDR1 is SGHTA and CDR2 is FQGNSA. J lost 5 bases, V lost 5 bases, and 8 bases had no gene match. The CDR3 DNA follows: TGTGCCAGCAGCCTCCGACAGGGCGGAACCGGGGAGCTGTTTTTT. Translated, it gives CASSLRQGGTGELFF.

The chain couples TRBV9 to TRBJ1-1; a weak D match, TRBD1 (5 bases). The germline CDR1 and CDR2 sequences are SGDLS and YYNGEE. V lost 0 bases and J 1 base, leaving 10 bases between the germline ends. This CDR3 has 15 amino acids. The CDR3 region is CASSVGGPKNTEAFF. The CDR3 DNA reads TGTGCCAGCAGCGTAGGGGGACCCAAGAACACTGAAGCTTTCTTT.

This clone was seen a few times. This chain uses TRBV29-1 with TRBJ1-1; no reliable D call. V dropped 6 bases and J dropped 2 bases, with 4 bases sitting between them. The CDR3 sequence is 10 residues long. Germline CDR1 and CDR2: SQVTM and ANQGSEA. In DNA form, the CDR3 reads TGCAGCGTAAAAAACACTGAAGCTTTCTTT. Its protein product is CSVKNTEAFF.

The gene calls are TRBV18 and TRBJ1-2; D might be TRBD1 (5 bases). The CDR3 sequence is 13 residues long. Germline V lookup: CDR1 KGHSH, CDR2 LQKENI. The V gene lost 3 bases and the J gene lost 6 bases, with 11 bases spanning the gap. In DNA form, the CDR3 reads TGTGCCAGCTCACCGGTAGTACAGGATGGCTACACCTTC. Protein product: CASSPVVQDGYTF.

The chain uses TRBV15 and TRBJ1-5; D unclear. Germline CDR1 is LNHNV and CDR2 is YYDKDF (reference sequence). The CDR3 loop spans 13 amino acids. V gave up 0 bases and J gave up 4 bases, with 4 bases separating them. In nucleotides, the CDR3 is TGTGCCACCAGCAGAGATGTGAATCAGCCCCAGCATTTT. Amino acids: CATSRDVNQPQHF.

V gene TRBV29-1 combines with J gene TRBJ1-2; 7 bases are shared with TRBD1. Germline lookup yields CDR1 SQVTM and CDR2 ANQGSEA. The V and J ends lost 6 bases and 1 base, in that order; junction bases with no gene match: 5. CDR3 size: 13 residues. The CDR3 coding sequence is TGCAGCGTGAACAGGGGTAGTAACTATGGCTACACCTTC. Its protein product is CSVNRGSNYGYTF.

V and J are TRBV7-2 and TRBJ2-2; 7 nucleotides align to TRBD2. The germline CDR1 and CDR2 sequences are SGHTA and FQGNSA. This CDR3 is 13 amino acids long. The J segment lost 5 bases and the V segment lost 5 bases, leaving 2 bases of the junction unmatched. CDR3 sequence: CASSLGGTGELFF. The CDR3 nucleotides are TGTGCCAGCAGCCTGGGGGGGACCGGGGAGCTGTTTTTT.